The clone carrying this TCR beta chain was detected many times. Antigen specificity is unknown. TCRdb ran MiXCR on the reads and lists one entry per CDR3 protein. The sample holds about 700,000 distinct CDR3 sequences, approximately 33% seen once. The entry originates in a study of T cell repertoires in cytomegalovirus infection. At the level of the study: Both recently identified HLA-C-restricted and well-studied HLA-B-restricted CMV epitopes were used in the study. Carrying CMV and the relevant HLA type showed in public TCR beta signatures.

The sequence derives from a human donor in good health (CMV status not recorded). Some clones in this sample may be carry-over from other donors' samples. This material consisted of cultured PBMCs, taken from culture after CMV antigen stimulation.

In DNA form, the CDR3 reads TGTGCCAGCAGCCGGGACGGAGATGAAAAACTGTTTTTT. This codes for CASSRDGDEKLFF. This chain uses TRBV7-2 with TRBJ1-4, with TRBD1 as a possible D gene (5 bases). Trimming pared 5 bases from V and 6 bases from J, leaving 10 bases between. CDR1 is SGHTA, CDR2 FQGNSA, per germline. CDR3 length equals 13 residues.